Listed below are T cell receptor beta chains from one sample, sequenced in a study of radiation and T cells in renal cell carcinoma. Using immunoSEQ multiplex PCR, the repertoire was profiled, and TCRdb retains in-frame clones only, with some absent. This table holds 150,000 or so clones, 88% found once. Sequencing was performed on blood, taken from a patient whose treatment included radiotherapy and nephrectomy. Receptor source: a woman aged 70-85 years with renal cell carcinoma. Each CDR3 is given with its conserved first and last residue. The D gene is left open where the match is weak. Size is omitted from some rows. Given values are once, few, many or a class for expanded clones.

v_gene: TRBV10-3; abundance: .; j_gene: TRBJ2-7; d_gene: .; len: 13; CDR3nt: TGTGCCATCAGTCGGGACTCCGTTAAAGAGCAGTACTTC; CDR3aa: CAISRDSVKEQYF
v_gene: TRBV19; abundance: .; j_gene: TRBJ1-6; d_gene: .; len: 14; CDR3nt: TGTGCCAGCAGCAGAGATTATAGTGCCCCACCCCTCCACTTT; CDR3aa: CASSRDYSAPPLHF
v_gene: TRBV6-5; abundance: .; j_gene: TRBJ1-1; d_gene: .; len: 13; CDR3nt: TGTGCCAGCAGCCCCAAGGCGCACACTGAAGCTTTCTTT; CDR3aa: CASSPKAHTEAFF
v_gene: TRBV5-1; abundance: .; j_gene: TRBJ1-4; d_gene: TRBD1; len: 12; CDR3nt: TGCGCCAGCAGCTGGACAGGCGAAAAACTGTTTTTT; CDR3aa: CASSWTGEKLFF
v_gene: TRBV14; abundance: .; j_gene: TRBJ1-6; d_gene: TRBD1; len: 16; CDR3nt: TGTGCCAGCAGCCCCAGGGACAGGGGAAACAATTCACCCCTCCACTTT; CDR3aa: CASSPRDRGNNSPLHF
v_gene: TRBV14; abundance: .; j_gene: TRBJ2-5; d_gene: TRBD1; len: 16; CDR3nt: TGTGCCAGCAGCCCCTTAGGGAACAGGGGCCAAGGGTCCCAGTACTTC; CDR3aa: CASSPLGNRGQGSQYF
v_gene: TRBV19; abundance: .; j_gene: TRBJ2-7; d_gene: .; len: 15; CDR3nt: TGTGCCAGTAGTATAGCCGGAGGAAATAGCGACGAGCAGTACTTC; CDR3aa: CASSIAGGNSDEQYF
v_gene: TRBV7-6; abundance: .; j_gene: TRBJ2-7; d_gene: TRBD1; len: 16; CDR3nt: TGTGCCAGCAGCTTAGCGGGACAGGGCTTTTCCTACGAGCAGTACTTC; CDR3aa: CASSLAGQGFSYEQYF
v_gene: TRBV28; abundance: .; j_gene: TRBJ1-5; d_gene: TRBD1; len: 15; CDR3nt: TGTGCCAGCAGGAAGCAGGGGGCGGTCAATCAGCCCCAGCATTTT; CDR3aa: CASRKQGAVNQPQHF
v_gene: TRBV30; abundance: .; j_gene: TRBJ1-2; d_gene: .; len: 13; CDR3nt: TGTGCCTGGAGTGACACGAGCAGCTATGGCTACACCTTC; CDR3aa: CAWSDTSSYGYTF
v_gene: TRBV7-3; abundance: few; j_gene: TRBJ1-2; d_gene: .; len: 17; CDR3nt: TGTGCCAGCAGCTTCTCGTTGGGGGGCGTATCTAACTATGGCTACACCTTC; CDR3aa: CASSFSLGGVSNYGYTF
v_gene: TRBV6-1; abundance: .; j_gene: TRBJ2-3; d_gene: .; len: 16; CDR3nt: TGTGCCAGCAGTGAAGGGGGCTTCACCTTCACAGATACGCAGTATTTT; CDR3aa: CASSEGGFTFTDTQYF
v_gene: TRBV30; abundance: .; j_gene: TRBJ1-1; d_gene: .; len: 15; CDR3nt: TGTGCCTACACAATCCGGCGGGGCTTGAACACTGAAGCTTTCTTT; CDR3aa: CAYTIRRGLNTEAFF
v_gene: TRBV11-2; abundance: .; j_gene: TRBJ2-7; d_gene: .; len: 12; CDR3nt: TGTGCCAGCAGCTCCCATATGGACGAGCAGTACTTC; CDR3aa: CASSSHMDEQYF
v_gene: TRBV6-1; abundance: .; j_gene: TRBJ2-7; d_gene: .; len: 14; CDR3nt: TGTGCCAGCACCCCAACCGGGATCTCCTACGAGCAGTACTTC; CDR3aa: CASTPTGISYEQYF
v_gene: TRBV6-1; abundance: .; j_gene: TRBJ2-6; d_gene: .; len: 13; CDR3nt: TGTGCCAGCAGCCTCTCTGGGGCCAACGTCCTGACTTTC; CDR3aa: CASSLSGANVLTF
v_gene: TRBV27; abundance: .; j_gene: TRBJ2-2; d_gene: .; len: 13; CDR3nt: TGTGCCAGCAGTTTTACGGTGGCCGGGGAGCTGTTTTTT; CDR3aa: CASSFTVAGELFF
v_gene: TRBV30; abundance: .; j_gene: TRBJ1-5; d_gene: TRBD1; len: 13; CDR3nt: TGTGCCTGGAGGACAGGGAGCTCTCAGCCCCAGCATTTT; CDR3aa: CAWRTGSSQPQHF
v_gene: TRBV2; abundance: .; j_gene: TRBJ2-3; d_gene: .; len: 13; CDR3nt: TGTGCCAGCAAGTTAAGGGAGACGGGTACGCAGTATTTT; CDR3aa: CASKLRETGTQYF
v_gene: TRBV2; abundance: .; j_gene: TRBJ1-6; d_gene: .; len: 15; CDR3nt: TGTGCCAGCAGTGACGTCAGGGCATATAATTCACCCCTCCACTTT; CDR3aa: CASSDVRAYNSPLHF
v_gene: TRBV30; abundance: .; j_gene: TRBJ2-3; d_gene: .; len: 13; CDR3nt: TGTGCCTACATAACCTCTAGGACAGATACGCAGTATTTT; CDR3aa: CAYITSRTDTQYF
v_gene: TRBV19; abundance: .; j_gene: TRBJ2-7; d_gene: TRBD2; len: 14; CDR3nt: TGTGCCAGTAGTATGGGACTAGCGGGATACGAGCAGTACTTC; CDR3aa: CASSMGLAGYEQYF
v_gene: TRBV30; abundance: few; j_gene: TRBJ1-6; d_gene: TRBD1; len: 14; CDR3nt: TGTGCCTGGAGTGTTGTCAGGGGGGGTTCACCCCTCCACTTT; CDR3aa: CAWSVVRGGSPLHF
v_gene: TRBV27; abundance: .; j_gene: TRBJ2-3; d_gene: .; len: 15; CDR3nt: TGTGCCAGCAGTTTACTGGCGGGGCCGACAGATACGCAGTATTTT; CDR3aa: CASSLLAGPTDTQYF
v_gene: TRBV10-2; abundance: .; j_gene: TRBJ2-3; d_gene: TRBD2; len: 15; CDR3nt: TGCGCCAGCAGCGTCCTAGCGGGGGGTACAGATACGCAGTATTTT; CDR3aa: CASSVLAGGTDTQYF
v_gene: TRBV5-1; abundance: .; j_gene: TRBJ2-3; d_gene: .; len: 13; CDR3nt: TGCGCCAGCAGCGGAGGGGGCGCAGATACGCAGTATTTT; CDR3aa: CASSGGGADTQYF
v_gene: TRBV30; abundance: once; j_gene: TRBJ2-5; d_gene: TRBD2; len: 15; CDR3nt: TGTGCCTGGATAGGGGCGGGGGGAGTAGGAGAGACCCAGTACTTC; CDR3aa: CAWIGAGGVGETQYF
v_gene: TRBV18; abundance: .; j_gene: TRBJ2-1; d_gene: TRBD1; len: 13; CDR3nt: TGTGCCAGCTCACGGACAGGGGCCTATGAGCAGTTCTTC; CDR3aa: CASSRTGAYEQFF
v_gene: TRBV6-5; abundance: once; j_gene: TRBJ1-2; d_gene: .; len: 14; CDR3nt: TGTGCCAGCAGACTCGCTGGGGGGGCAGGGGGCTACACCTTC; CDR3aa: CASRLAGGAGGYTF
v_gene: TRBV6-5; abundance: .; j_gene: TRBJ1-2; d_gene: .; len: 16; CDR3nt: TGTGCCAGCAGTTACCAAAGGGGCCCGCGGGACTATGGCTACACCTTC; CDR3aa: CASSYQRGPRDYGYTF
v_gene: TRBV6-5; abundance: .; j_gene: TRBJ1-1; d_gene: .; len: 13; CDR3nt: TGTGCCAGCAGTGATCCAGTGAACACTGAAGCTTTCTTT; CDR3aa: CASSDPVNTEAFF
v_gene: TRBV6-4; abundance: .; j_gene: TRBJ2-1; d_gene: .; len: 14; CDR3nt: TGTGCCAGCAGTCCCTGGACCTCCAGCAATGAGCAGTTCTTC; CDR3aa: CASSPWTSSNEQFF
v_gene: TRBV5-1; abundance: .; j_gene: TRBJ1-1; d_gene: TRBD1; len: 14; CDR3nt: TGCGCCAGCAGCTGGGGAGGGGGCAACACTGAAGCTTTCTTT; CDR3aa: CASSWGGGNTEAFF
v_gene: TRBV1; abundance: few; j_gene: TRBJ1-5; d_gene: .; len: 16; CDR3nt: TGCACCAGCAGCCAAGCCAGGACAGAGTATACTCAGCCCCAGCATTTT; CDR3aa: CTSSQARTEYTQPQHF
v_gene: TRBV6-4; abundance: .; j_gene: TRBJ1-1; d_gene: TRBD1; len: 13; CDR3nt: TGTGCCAGCAGGCTGACAGGGGACACTGAAGCTTTCTTT; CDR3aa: CASRLTGDTEAFF
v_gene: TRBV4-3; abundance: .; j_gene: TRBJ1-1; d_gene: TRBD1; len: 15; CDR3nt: TGCGCCAGCAGCCAAAGACAGGGGGCCTGGACTGAAGCTTTCTTT; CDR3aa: CASSQRQGAWTEAFF
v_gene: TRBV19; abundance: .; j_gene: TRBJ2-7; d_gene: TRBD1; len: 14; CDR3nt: TGTGCCAGTAATCCGGGACAGGGTCCCTACGAGCAGTACTTC; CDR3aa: CASNPGQGPYEQYF
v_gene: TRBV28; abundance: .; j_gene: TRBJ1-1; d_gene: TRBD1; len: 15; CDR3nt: TGTGCCAGCAGGCTCGGGGACAGGGGGCTAACTGAAGCTTTCTTT; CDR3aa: CASRLGDRGLTEAFF
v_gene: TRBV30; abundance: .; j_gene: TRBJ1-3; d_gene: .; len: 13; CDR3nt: TGTGCCTGGAGACCCGTTCCGGGAAACACCATATATTTT; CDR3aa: CAWRPVPGNTIYF
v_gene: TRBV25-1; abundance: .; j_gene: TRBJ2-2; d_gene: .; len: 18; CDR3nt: TGTGCCAGCAGGGCCCAAACCACAGGGCTTTCGAAGGCCGGGGAGCTGTTTTTT; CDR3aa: CASRAQTTGLSKAGELFF
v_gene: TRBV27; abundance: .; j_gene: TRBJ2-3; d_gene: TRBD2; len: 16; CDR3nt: TGTGCCAGCAGTTCTCGACCGGGACTAGCAGAGGATACGCAGTATTTT; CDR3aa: CASSSRPGLAEDTQYF
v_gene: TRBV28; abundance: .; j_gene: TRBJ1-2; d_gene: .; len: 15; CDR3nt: TGTGCCAGCAGTTTCGGGGGGCAGAGGGACTATGGCTACACCTTC; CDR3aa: CASSFGGQRDYGYTF
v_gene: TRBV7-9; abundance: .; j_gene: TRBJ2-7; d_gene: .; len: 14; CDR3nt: TGTGCCAGCAGCTTAGCGGCAGGGACCTCCGAGCAGTACTTC; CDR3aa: CASSLAAGTSEQYF
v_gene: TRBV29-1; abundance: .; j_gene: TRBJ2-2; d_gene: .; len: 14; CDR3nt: TGCAGCGTCACGGGCGAGGGACGGACTGGGGAGCTGTTTTTT; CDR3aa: CSVTGEGRTGELFF
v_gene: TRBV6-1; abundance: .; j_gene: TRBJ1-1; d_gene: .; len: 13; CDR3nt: TGTGCCAGCGACGGGACACCGAACACTGAAGCTTTCTTT; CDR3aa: CASDGTPNTEAFF